What follows describes a single T cell receptor (beta chain). Its antigen is still unknown. CDR1 is MNHEY and CDR2 is SVGAGI in the germline V gene. Germline trimming cut 4 bases from V and 6 bases from J; bases unmatched to any gene: 8. There are 14 residues in the CDR3. This specimen belongs to a study of shared clonotypes between healthy human individuals. Whole-study context: Donors, aged 18 to 49, were two women and a few men.

Overall study results and limits: The four-donor shared clonotypes exceeded non-shared clonotypes in generation probability, with non-shared ones scoring lower.

Subsets obtained from CD4+ cells comprised CD45RA+ naive and CD45RA-negative memory cells. Authors' analysis steps: ImmunoSEQ sequences covered only the junction and lacked quality scores; filtering therefore differed. Data came from immunoSEQ multiplex PCR; TCRdb stores just in-frame clones and leaves some out. V and J calls and clone size are given by that table; D and trimming were obtained from the DNA. This table holds approximately 500,000 clones, less than 96% found once. The chain carries TRBV6-5 and TRBJ2-7; 8 nucleotides agree with TRBD1. The clonotype comes from a woman aged 25 to 39 in good health. Sequenced material: naive CD4+ T cells sorted from blood. Subset given: CD45RA+ positively selected. CDR3 region: CASSFGQGRREQYF. The CDR3, as DNA: TGTGCCAGCAGTTTTGGACAGGGAAGGCGCGAGCAGTACTTC.